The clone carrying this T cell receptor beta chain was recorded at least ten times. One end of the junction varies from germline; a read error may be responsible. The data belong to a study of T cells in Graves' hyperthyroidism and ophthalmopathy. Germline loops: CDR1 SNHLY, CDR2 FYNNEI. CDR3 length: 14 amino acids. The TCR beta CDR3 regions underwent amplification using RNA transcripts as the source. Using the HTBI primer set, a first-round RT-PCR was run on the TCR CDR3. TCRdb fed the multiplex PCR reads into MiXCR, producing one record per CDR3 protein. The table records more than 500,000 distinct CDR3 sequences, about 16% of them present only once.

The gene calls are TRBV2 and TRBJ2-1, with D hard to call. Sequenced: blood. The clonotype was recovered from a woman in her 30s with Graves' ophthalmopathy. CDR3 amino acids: CASREDLSYNEQFF. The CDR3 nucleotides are TGTGCCAGCAGAGAAGACCTCTCCTACAATGAGCAGTTCTTC.